This is a list of T cell receptor beta chains from one sample in a study of blood T cell repertoires in COVID-19. Generated by immunoSEQ multiplex PCR, the TCRdb table keeps only in-frame clones and is missing some. The sample includes around 50,000 clones, 82% seen only once; the top ten take about 22%. Sequenced: peripheral blood. The receptors were gathered from a woman in her sixties with acute or convalescent COVID-19. Each CDR3 is given with its conserved first and last residue. Each record gives: J gene, V gene, clone size, D gene, CDR3 DNA, CDR3 protein. A D gene is named only where the DNA matches it firmly. Part of the rows lack a size; the others show once, few, many or a class for expanded clones.

TRBJ1-1 | TRBV7-2 | NA | NA | TGTGCCAGCAGCCGAACAGGGCGCACTGAAGCTTTCTTT | CASSRTGRTEAFF
TRBJ1-5 | TRBV19 | NA | NA | TGTGCCAGTAGTCCGGGCGGGCGGTATCAGCCCCAGCATTTT | CASSPGGRYQPQHF
TRBJ2-2 | TRBV7-8 | once | NA | TGTGCCAGCAGCTTAGCGCCCCAGGGGGGCACCGGGGAGCTGTTTTTT | CASSLAPQGGTGELFF
TRBJ1-1 | TRBV10-3 | many | NA | TGTGCCATCAGTGAGCGGGGGACGGACACTGAAGCTTTCTTT | CAISERGTDTEAFF
TRBJ2-3 | TRBV11-2 | NA | TRBD2 | TGTGCCAGCAGCTACGACAAAGCGGGGGGTAGCGATACGCAGTATTTT | CASSYDKAGGSDTQYF
TRBJ1-1 | TRBV5-8 | NA | NA | TGTGCCAGCAGCTTAGACATCGGCACTGAAGCTTTCTTT | CASSLDIGTEAFF
TRBJ1-2 | TRBV19 | few | NA | TGTGCCAGTAGTATCCCAGGCCTCGGATATGGCTACACCTTC | CASSIPGLGYGYTF
TRBJ2-7 | TRBV7-2 | NA | TRBD2 | TGTGCCAGCAGCTTATCTAGCGGGGGGCCTTACGAGCAGTACTTC | CASSLSSGGPYEQYF
TRBJ1-2 | TRBV11-2 | NA | NA | TGTGCCAGCAGCCCGACCGACTATGGAGGCTACACCTTC | CASSPTDYGGYTF
TRBJ1-1 | TRBV6-5 | few | TRBD1 | TGTGCCAGCAGTTACTCGTGGGGACAGGGTCTCACTGAAGCTTTCTTT | CASSYSWGQGLTEAFF
TRBJ1-4 | TRBV30 | once | NA | TGTGCCTGGAGCCCACGTGTTGGCGAAAAACTGTTTTTT | CAWSPRVGEKLFF
TRBJ2-7 | TRBV9 | NA | NA | TGTGCCAGCAGCGGAGACGGACAGTACTACGAGCAGTACTTC | CASSGDGQYYEQYF
TRBJ1-1 | TRBV28 | few | TRBD1 | TGTGCCAGCAGTCGACAGGGCTTGAACACTGAAGCTTTCTTT | CASSRQGLNTEAFF
TRBJ2-3 | TRBV14 | NA | NA | TGTGCCAGCAGCCAAGGACAGTACACAGATACGCAGTATTTT | CASSQGQYTDTQYF
TRBJ1-6 | TRBV2 | NA | NA | TGTGCCAGCAGTGGGACTCTGTCAGTGTATAATTCACCCCTCCACTTT | CASSGTLSVYNSPLHF
TRBJ1-4 | TRBV5-6 | NA | NA | TGTGCCAGCAGCTTGGAGGCAGGGGCTAATGAAAAACTGTTTTTT | CASSLEAGANEKLFF
TRBJ1-2 | TRBV12-3/TRBV12-4 | NA | NA | TGTGCCAGCAGCCCCGCCGAGGACTATGGCTACACCTTC | CASSPAEDYGYTF
TRBJ2-7 | TRBV5-4 | NA | NA | TGTGCCAGCAGCCACAGGGACCGGGGGGCCCCTTACGAGCAGTACTTC | CASSHRDRGAPYEQYF
TRBJ1-1 | TRBV30 | few | TRBD1 | TGTGCCTGGAGACTCGGACAGGATGGCACTGAAGCTTTCTTT | CAWRLGQDGTEAFF
TRBJ1-1 | TRBV3-1/TRBV3-2 | NA | NA | TGTGCCAGCAGCCCGAAGCGGAACACTGAAGCTTTCTTT | CASSPKRNTEAFF